This TCR beta chain was profiled in a study of PD-1 blockade in mismatch repair-deficient tumors. Study at large: Patients had about a dozen mismatch repair-deficient cancer types and were previously treated and progressing.

Mismatch repair deficiency was confirmed in all patients, by PCR or immunohistochemistry. This clone came up once. What it binds is not known. Regarding the study as a whole: Rapid post-treatment expansion, then contraction, generally preceding radiologic response, marked tumor-resident clones.

Produced via immunoSEQ multiplex PCR; TCRdb's table is partial and in-frame only. The sample records about 15,000 clones, 84% being singletons. This TCR was recovered from an adult with mismatch repair-deficient cancer. The sequencing used PBMCs, collected before pembrolizumab treatment.

As DNA, the CDR3 is TGCAGTGCTAGTGGGGTTGATACGCAGTATTTT. Translation gives CSASGVDTQYF. This rearrangement joins TRBV20-1 to TRBJ2-3, with unresolved D. The CDR3 sequence is 11 residues long. Germline V lookup: CDR1 DFQATT, CDR2 SNEGSKA (reference sequence). With 3 bases removed from V and 6 bases from J, the gap between germline ends came to 7 bases.